The present TCR beta chain was sequenced within a study of shared clonotypes between healthy human individuals. Points from the study as a whole: Sequencing depth was expected to affect clonotype sharing among donors.

V lost 7 bases, J lost 0 bases, and 16 bases lay in between. CDR3 length equals 16 residues. CDR1 and CDR2 from the germline V gene are MDHEN and SYDVKM. On this clone itself: The target antigen is unknown.

Every subset's genomic DNA went evenly onto several immunoSEQ plates. Method: immunoSEQ multiplex PCR; TCRdb's copy keeps in-frame clones and lacks some. The table shows roughly 2.4 million clones, with 95% occurring only once. What was sequenced was naive CD4+ T cells sorted from blood. Subset specified: CD45RA+ positively selected. The TCR was taken from a man aged 18 to 29 in good health. The chain couples TRBV28 to TRBJ1-3; D might be TRBD1 (5 bases). CDR3 nucleotide sequence: TGTGCCAGCACCCCCTGGGGGGTAACCTCTGGAAACACCATATATTTT. Protein product: CASTPWGVTSGNTIYF. Complete variable domain (other parts from reference TRBV28 and TRBJ1-3): DVKVTQSSRYLVKRTGEKVFLECVQDMDHENMFWYRQDPGLGLRLIYFSYDVKMKEKGDIPEGYSVSREKKERFSLILESASTNQTSMYLCASTPWGVTSGNTIYFGEGSWLTVV.